This T cell receptor (beta chain) was sequenced in a study of T-cell reconstitution after alpha-beta-depleted transplantation in children. Study-level results: Several hundred rapidly expanded clones from non-depleted graft cells reportedly supplied alpha-beta T cells about two months post-transplant. The main origin of T-cell counts and diversity one year after transplant was newly produced T cells.

A library of TCRbeta sequences, prepared with unique molecular identifiers, was generated. Using its own MiXCR run on the PCR reads, TCRdb lists one record per CDR3 protein. The sample contains about 440,000 distinct CDR3 sequences, around two fifths of which appear only once. Worth noting for this clonotype: Its target is unknown.

The sequencing used PBMCs, collected before TCRalphabeta/CD19-depleted stem cell transplant. This receptor was obtained from a girl aged 2-10 years with aplastic anemia, due to receive a stem cell transplant.

This CDR3 is CASSSTTSAYNEQFF. The CDR3 region has the DNA TGCGCCAGCAGCTCGACTACTAGCGCTTACAATGAGCAGTTCTTC. The chain recombines TRBV5-1 with TRBJ2-1; 7 bases map to TRBD2. CDR1 is SGHRS, CDR2 YFSETQ, per germline. CDR3 length equals 15 residues. J lost 4 bases, V lost 3 bases, and 7 bases had no gene match.